A selection of T cell receptor beta chains follows, all from one sample in a study of beta chain features in type 1 diabetes. Clones were read by immunoSEQ multiplex PCR, and TCRdb kept only the in-frame ones, dropping some. Of approximately 150,000 clones listed, approximately 13% are singletons. Sequencing used central memory CD4+ T cells from blood. Receptors were obtained from a man younger than 30 with type 1 diabetes. Both conserved end residues are part of each CDR3. The D gene is left open where the match is weak. Rows may omit the clone size; those that give it use once, few, many or a size class.

clone_size d_call j_call v_call cdr3_aa cdr3_nt
NA NA TRBJ2-5 TRBV30 CAWSPSGGLWETQYF TGTGCCTGGAGTCCCTCTGGGGGCTTGTGGGAGACCCAGTACTTC
few NA TRBJ2-1 TRBV18 CASSQVAVGAYEQFF TGTGCCAGCTCACAGGTGGCGGTCGGGGCCTATGAGCAGTTCTTC
few NA TRBJ2-3 TRBV30 CARSTGIADTQYF TGTGCCCGCTCGACAGGCATCGCAGATACGCAGTATTTT
NA NA TRBJ1-2 TRBV5-6 CASSLPGANYGYTF TGTGCCAGCAGCTTGCCGGGAGCTAACTATGGCTACACCTTC
few NA TRBJ2-2 TRBV6-5 CASSSFSGGELFF TGTGCCAGCAGTTCGTTTTCTGGCGGGGAGCTGTTTTTT
few TRBD1 TRBJ2-6 TRBV9 CASSPRDRSSPGANVLTF TGTGCCAGCAGCCCGCGGGACAGGTCCTCACCTGGGGCCAACGTCCTGACTTTC
NA TRBD1 TRBJ2-7 TRBV29-1 CSVVRQGHYEQYF TGCAGCGTGGTTAGACAGGGCCACTACGAGCAGTACTTC
few NA TRBJ1-1 TRBV4-1 CASSQADKNTEAFF TGCGCCAGCAGCCAAGCAGACAAGAACACTGAAGCTTTCTTT
few NA TRBJ2-4 TRBV7-8 CASSLEGFPSSLAKNIQYF TGTGCCAGCAGCTTAGAAGGGTTCCCCTCCTCACTAGCCAAAAACATTCAGTACTTC
NA NA TRBJ1-3 TRBV2 CASSPQGRSGNTIYF TGTGCCAGCAGTCCACAGGGACGATCTGGAAACACCATATATTTT
few NA TRBJ1-4 TRBV5-6 CASSPGATNEKLFF TGTGCCAGCAGCCCGGGGGCAACAAATGAAAAACTGTTTTTT
few NA TRBJ1-1 TRBV9 CASSVDSNTEAFF TGTGCCAGCAGCGTAGACAGCAACACTGAAGCTTTCTTT
many TRBD2 TRBJ2-1 TRBV14 CASSPWGAGEYNEQFF TGTGCCAGCAGCCCTTGGGGAGCGGGGGAATACAATGAGCAGTTCTTC
few NA TRBJ1-2 TRBV18 CASSPGRDNYGYTF TGTGCCAGCTCACCAGGGAGGGATAACTATGGCTACACCTTC
few NA TRBJ2-7 TRBV29-1 CSVLRDGSYEQYF TGCAGCGTTCTCCGGGACGGTTCCTACGAGCAGTACTTC
once NA TRBJ1-6 TRBV2 CASSERGGEVSPLHF TGTGCCAGCAGTGAACGCGGGGGTGAGGTTTCACCCCTCCACTTT
NA NA TRBJ1-1 TRBV10-1 CASRFGGDTEAFF TGCGCCAGCAGGTTCGGTGGGGACACTGAAGCTTTCTTT
few NA TRBJ2-3 TRBV27 CASSLRGTDTQYF TGTGCCAGCAGTTTACGTGGCACAGATACGCAGTATTTT
NA TRBD1 TRBJ1-1 TRBV19 CASSDYRTGRTEAFF TGTGCCAGTTCCGATTACAGGACAGGGAGGACTGAAGCTTTCTTT
NA TRBD1 TRBJ2-7 TRBV5-8 CASSKTGDEQYF TGTGCCAGCAGCAAGACAGGGGATGAGCAGTACTTC
few NA TRBJ1-2 TRBV11-2 CASSGGKGHYGYTF TGTGCCAGCAGCGGAGGGAAGGGGCACTATGGCTACACCTTC
NA NA TRBJ2-7 TRBV14 CASSQAGEAGEQYF TGTGCCAGCAGCCAAGCGGGGGAAGCGGGCGAGCAGTACTTC
NA NA TRBJ2-7 TRBV28 CASGARGYEQYF TGTGCCAGCGGGGCGCGTGGATACGAGCAGTACTTC
NA NA TRBJ2-7 TRBV30 CAWSAEQGRYEQYF TGTGCCTGGAGTGCTGAACAGGGGAGGTACGAGCAGTACTTC
NA NA TRBJ1-1 TRBV6-5 CASSSTGRAFF TGTGCCAGCAGTTCTACAGGGAGAGCTTTCTTT
few TRBD2 TRBJ2-3 TRBV27 CASRDLAGDTQYF TGTGCCAGCAGAGACCTAGCGGGGGACACGCAGTATTTT
NA NA TRBJ2-1 TRBV7-9 CASSPAGTPYNEQFF TGTGCCAGCAGCCCGGCCGGGACCCCTTACAATGAGCAGTTCTTC
few TRBD1 TRBJ2-7 TRBV30 CAWRGQGDEQYF TGTGCCTGGAGGGGTCAGGGGGACGAGCAGTACTTC
few NA TRBJ2-1 TRBV12-5 CASGGDRAYNEQFF TGTGCTAGCGGAGGGGATAGGGCCTACAATGAGCAGTTCTTC
few NA TRBJ1-1 TRBV5-4 CASSLPQGPRAFF TGTGCCAGCAGCTTGCCACAGGGTCCTCGAGCTTTCTTT
few TRBD1 TRBJ2-5 TRBV19 CASSISGGRETQYF TGTGCCAGTAGTATTTCAGGGGGACGGGAGACCCAGTACTTC
NA NA TRBJ1-2 TRBV18 CASSPGGDYGYTF TGTGCCAGCTCACCAGGGGGCGACTATGGCTACACCTTC
few NA TRBJ2-1 TRBV18 CASSGGRTDNEQFF TGTGCCAGCTCAGGGGGCCGGACAGACAATGAGCAGTTCTTC
NA TRBD1 TRBJ2-7 TRBV19 CASMGQGAEEQYF TGTGCCAGTATGGGGCAGGGGGCTGAAGAGCAGTACTTC
NA NA TRBJ1-4 TRBV4-1 CASSQDREALNEKLFF TGCGCCAGCAGCCAAGATCGAGAGGCCCTTAATGAAAAACTGTTTTTT
NA TRBD1 TRBJ1-2 TRBV4-2 CASSQGTGNYGYTF TGTGCCAGCAGCCAAGGGACAGGGAACTATGGCTACACCTTC
NA TRBD2 TRBJ2-5 TRBV7-9 CASSSGTSPMTQYF TGTGCCAGCAGCTCAGGGACTAGCCCTATGACCCAGTACTTC
NA TRBD1 TRBJ2-6 TRBV5-1 CASSSQGTGANVLTF TGCGCCAGCAGCTCACAGGGGACTGGGGCCAACGTCCTGACTTTC
NA TRBD1 TRBJ1-5 TRBV11-2 CASSPRTGDNPQHF TGTGCCAGCAGCCCGCGGACAGGGGATAATCCCCAGCATTTT
NA TRBD2 TRBJ2-1 TRBV29-1 CSVSGTSGYNEQFF TGCAGCGTGTCCGGGACTAGCGGTTACAATGAGCAGTTCTTC
NA NA TRBJ1-6 TRBV7-2 CASSLGQRGSSYNSPLHF TGTGCCAGCAGCTTAGGACAGAGGGGGAGCTCCTATAATTCACCCCTCCACTTT
NA TRBD1 TRBJ2-7 TRBV30 CAWSGTGARSYEQYF TGTGCCTGGAGTGGGACAGGGGCCCGGTCCTACGAGCAGTACTTC
NA NA TRBJ2-2 TRBV11-2 CASSLSQLPGELFF TGTGCCAGCAGCTTAAGTCAACTCCCCGGGGAGCTGTTTTTT
NA NA TRBJ1-5 TRBV28 CASSWGVAQHF TGTGCCAGCAGCTGGGGAGTGGCCCAGCATTTT
few NA TRBJ1-2 TRBV5-4 CASSPGEFGYGYTF TGTGCCAGCAGCCCAGGGGAATTCGGCTATGGCTACACCTTC
few NA TRBJ1-2 TRBV5-1 CASSLAGEYGYTF TGCGCCAGCAGCTTGGCAGGGGAGTATGGCTACACCTTC
many TRBD2 TRBJ2-1 TRBV28 CASTRLAGGHEQFF TGTGCCAGCACACGACTAGCGGGGGGGCATGAGCAGTTCTTC
few NA TRBJ2-3 TRBV29-1 CSVVGATSPTDTQYF TGCAGCGTTGTAGGAGCTACGAGCCCCACAGATACGCAGTATTTT
few NA TRBJ1-3 TRBV30 CAWSMGGNTIYF TGTGCCTGGAGTATGGGGGGAAACACCATATATTTT
few NA TRBJ2-7 TRBV29-1 CSVALTLNPEDGQYF TGCAGCGTCGCCTTGACCCTCAACCCCGAGGACGGGCAGTACTTC
NA NA TRBJ2-3 TRBV12-5 CASGLRGADTQYF TGTGCTAGTGGTCTGCGGGGTGCTGATACGCAGTATTTT
few NA TRBJ2-5 TRBV7-2 CASSLRWGETQYF TGTGCCAGCAGCTTACGGTGGGGAGAGACCCAGTACTTC
few NA TRBJ2-5 TRBV5-1 CASSLPGQQETQYF TGCGCCAGCAGCTTACCAGGACAGCAAGAGACCCAGTACTTC
NA TRBD2 TRBJ2-7 TRBV11-2 CASSLGLAGYEQYF TGTGCCAGCAGCTTAGGGCTAGCGGGCTACGAGCAGTACTTC
NA TRBD1 TRBJ2-6 TRBV2 CASRGGQARSGANVLTF TGTGCCAGCAGGGGGGGACAGGCCCGCTCTGGGGCCAACGTCCTGACTTTC
few NA TRBJ1-5 TRBV30 CAWSVGPARPQHF TGTGCCTGGAGTGTAGGGCCCGCAAGGCCCCAGCATTTT
few TRBD2 TRBJ2-3 TRBV2 CASRLGLAGSTDTQYF TGTGCCAGCAGACTCGGACTAGCGGGGTCCACAGATACGCAGTATTTT